This TCR beta chain was obtained from a study of shared clonotypes between healthy human individuals. Study at large: The composition of the donors was two women and a few men aged 18 to 49.

Each donor was a Caucasian adult residing in Nashville, Tennessee. The assay used deep level. Original analysis: ImmunoSEQ output lacked quality scores and full-length reads, limiting matched filtering. Produced via immunoSEQ multiplex PCR; TCRdb's table is partial and in-frame only. That table is the source of V, J and clone size, and D and trimming were worked out from the DNA. The sample carries about 470,000 clones, around 79% recorded once. The sample was PBMCs. The TCR was taken from a woman in her thirties or forties in good health. Some clones in this sample may be carry-over from other donors' samples.

The chain's CDR3 is CASTVEGVVWYF. The CDR3 nucleotides are TGTGCCAGCACCGTTGAGGGGGTAGTGTGGTACTTC. The chain links TRBV27 to TRBJ2-4; D may be TRBD1 (6 bases). CDR1 is MNHEY, CDR2 SMNVEV, per germline (reference sequence). The CDR3 sequence is 12 residues long. V was shortened by 7 bases and J by 15 bases, with 19 bases between the two germline ends.